Listed below are T cell receptor beta chains from one sample, sequenced in a study of blood T cells in healthy people across ages. TCRdb passed the 5' RACE reads through MiXCR, listing each CDR3 protein once. The table records some 900,000 distinct CDR3 sequences, 29% of them present only once. Sequencing was carried out using blood. The receptors stem from a woman aged 80 or over in good health. Each CDR3 is given with its conserved first and last residue. Each record gives: J gene, CDR3 length, clone size, V gene, D gene, CDR3 DNA, CDR3 protein. A D gene is named only where the DNA matches it firmly. Clone size is given for some rows only: seen once, a few or many times, or a class if the clone is expanded.

TRBJ2-3	19	many	TRBV7-8	NA	TGTGCCAGCAGCTTAGCCACCGTCGGGGGCTGGGGTATCACAGATACGCAGTATTTT	CASSLATVGGWGITDTQYF
TRBJ2-6	15	few	TRBV7-2	NA	TGTGCCAGCAGCTTAGGCAGCTCTGGGGCCAACGTCCGGACTTTC	CASSLGSSGANVRTF
TRBJ1-5	18	few	TRBV20-1	TRBD1	TGCAGTGCTAGGTATCCAGGGGGTAATCTGGGGAGCAATCAGCCCCAGCATTTT	CSARYPGGNLGSNQPQHF
TRBJ1-2	13	many	TRBV11-2	NA	TGTGCCAGCAGCCTCGACCAGATCAGGGGCTACACCTTC	CASSLDQIRGYTF
TRBJ2-3	15	many	TRBV20-1	NA	TGCAGTGCTGAACCGGGAACTGGGGGCCCAGATACGCAGTATTTT	CSAEPGTGGPDTQYF
TRBJ2-1	14	many	TRBV30	TRBD2	TGTGCCTGTAAGCGGGGTTTTTCCTACAATGAGCAGTTCTTC	CACKRGFSYNEQFF
TRBJ2-3	20	NA	TRBV24-1	TRBD2	TGTGCCACCAGTGATTTGGAACGGACTAGCGGGGGGGCCCGGACAGATACGCAGTATTTT	CATSDLERTSGGARTDTQYF
TRBJ1-4	14	many	TRBV7-2	TRBD1	TGTGCCAGCAGCCCGGGACAGCGCTATGAAAAACTGTTTTTT	CASSPGQRYEKLFF
TRBJ1-1	13	NA	TRBV29-1	NA	TGCAGCGGCTACAGGGCCATGAACACTGAAGCTTTCTTT	CSGYRAMNTEAFF
TRBJ1-1	13	NA	TRBV3-1	NA	TGTGCCAGCAGCCAAGATCAGGGGCCCGGGACTTTCTTT	CASSQDQGPGTFF
TRBJ1-1	16	NA	TRBV7-9	TRBD1	TGTGCCAGCAGCTCGCCCCGGGACAGGGGAGGGACTGAAGCTTTCTTT	CASSSPRDRGGTEAFF
TRBJ2-4	17	many	TRBV11-2	NA	TGTGCCAGCAGCTTAAACCTCCTGGCTCTAGCCAAAAACATTCAGTACTTC	CASSLNLLALAKNIQYF
TRBJ1-4	13	few	TRBV6-6	NA	TGTGCCAGCAGATCAGGGAAGGATGAAAAACTGTTTTTT	CASRSGKDEKLFF
TRBJ2-5	15	many	TRBV5-1	TRBD1	TGCGCCAGCAGCCCGCGCCCGGGACAGGGGGAGACCCAGTACTTC	CASSPRPGQGETQYF
TRBJ2-1	15	many	TRBV2	TRBD2	TGTGCCACCTCACGACTAGCGGGGGGCGTAAGAGAGCAGTTCTTC	CATSRLAGGVREQFF
TRBJ2-5	16	NA	TRBV20-1	TRBD2	TGCAGTGCTAGATCTCCTAGCGGGGGGGCCATTGAGACCCAGTACTTC	CSARSPSGGAIETQYF
TRBJ1-6	14	NA	TRBV12-3/TRBV12-4	NA	TGTGCCAGCAGATACGGACAACGAGATTCACCCCTCCACTTT	CASRYGQRDSPLHF
TRBJ2-6	14	many	TRBV7-7	NA	TGTGCTAGCAGCCCGAACGCGGGGGCCAACGTCCTGACTTTC	CASSPNAGANVLTF
TRBJ2-5	13	NA	TRBV20-1	TRBD2	TGCAGTGCTAGGACTAGCGTGGGAGAGACCCAGTACTTC	CSARTSVGETQYF
TRBJ2-5	16	NA	TRBV7-2	TRBD1	TGTGCCAGCAGCTTAGAGTGGGGACAGCCCCAAGAGACCCAGTACTTC	CASSLEWGQPQETQYF
TRBJ2-5	17	many	TRBV15	NA	TGTGCCACCAGCAAAGGGGGCCTAGCGGCGGTCCAAGAGACCCAGTACTTC	CATSKGGLAAVQETQYF
TRBJ2-1	15	many	TRBV6-5	TRBD1	TGTGCCAGCAGTTACTCCGGGACAGGGGGAAATGAGCAGTTCTTC	CASSYSGTGGNEQFF
TRBJ2-5	14	many	TRBV5-6	NA	TGTGCCAGCAGCCACGGGACACCTTCCGAGACCCAGTACTTC	CASSHGTPSETQYF
TRBJ1-5	13	NA	TRBV29-1	TRBD1	TGCAGCGTTGAGGAGACAGGGGATCAGCCCCAGCATTTT	CSVEETGDQPQHF
TRBJ1-2	16	many	TRBV20-1	TRBD1	TGCAGTGCTCGAAATAAGGACAGGGGGTTAGGGTATGGCTACACCTTC	CSARNKDRGLGYGYTF
TRBJ1-6	14	NA	TRBV5-6	NA	TGTGCCAGCAGCTCCGTATATGTTAATTCACCCCTCCACTTT	CASSSVYVNSPLHF
TRBJ1-1	14	NA	TRBV12-3/TRBV12-4	TRBD1	TGTGCCAGCAGATGGACAGGGGGGAACACTGAAGCTTTCTTT	CASRWTGGNTEAFF
TRBJ1-2	15	many	TRBV18	NA	TGTGCCAGCTCACCCCCCCTGATAGCTAACTATGGCTACACCTTC	CASSPPLIANYGYTF
TRBJ2-4	16	many	TRBV20-1	TRBD2	TGCAGTGCTAGAGATGAGGGGCGGGGGGCCAAAAACATTCAGTACTTC	CSARDEGRGAKNIQYF
TRBJ2-3	16	NA	TRBV4-2	NA	TGTGCCAGCAGCCAGGGTAATAGCGGCCACACAGATACGCAGTATTTT	CASSQGNSGHTDTQYF
TRBJ2-4	12	many	TRBV7-2	NA	TGTGCCAGCAGCTTACTGACAAACATTCAGTACTTC	CASSLLTNIQYF
TRBJ1-2	13	NA	TRBV30	NA	TGTGCCTGGAGCGCGACAGTTTCCTATGGCTACACCTTC	CAWSATVSYGYTF
TRBJ2-1	16	many	TRBV7-6	TRBD2	TGTGCCAGCAGAGAACTAGCGGGGGCCTCATACAATGAGCAGTTCTTC	CASRELAGASYNEQFF
TRBJ1-4	16	NA	TRBV7-9	TRBD1	TGTGCCAGCAGCGCTAGACAGGGGCAGACTAATGAAAAACGGTTTTTT	CASSARQGQTNEKRFF
TRBJ2-7	16	many	TRBV12-3/TRBV12-4	NA	TGTGCCAGCATTACCCGGGGCGGGTCCTGCTCCTACGAGCAGTACTTC	CASITRGGSCSYEQYF
TRBJ1-6	16	NA	TRBV12-3/TRBV12-4	TRBD1	TGTGCCAGCAGCCACGGACAGGGGTGGAATAATTCACCCCTCCACTTT	CASSHGQGWNNSPLHF
TRBJ2-7	17	NA	TRBV13	TRBD1	TGTGCCAGCAGCGGCCGGGACAGGGGGTCTACTTACAATGAGCAGTACTTC	CASSGRDRGSTYNEQYF
TRBJ2-7	16	many	TRBV5-6	NA	TGTGCCAGCAGCCGCGGTGCGGGGCCTGCCCCCTACGAGCAGTACTTC	CASSRGAGPAPYEQYF
TRBJ2-7	14	many	TRBV28	TRBD1	TGTGCCAGCAGTTTAAGGGGGCGCTCGCACGAGCAGTACTTC	CASSLRGRSHEQYF
TRBJ2-2	14	many	TRBV12-3/TRBV12-4	NA	TGCGCCAGCAGCCTTACCGAGAACACCGGGGAGCTGTTTTTT	CASSLTENTGELFF
TRBJ1-1	13	many	TRBV5-5	NA	TGTGCCAGCAGCTCGGGGTTCAACACTGAAGCTTTCTTT	CASSSGFNTEAFF
TRBJ2-5	14	many	TRBV6-2/TRBV6-3	NA	TGTGCCAGCAGTTACGGGGTAGGGCAAGAGACCCAGTACTTC	CASSYGVGQETQYF
TRBJ2-5	13	NA	TRBV7-6	NA	TGTGCCAGCAGCACCGGCGGGACAACTAAGCAGTACTTC	CASSTGGTTKQYF
TRBJ1-2	13	many	TRBV20-1	TRBD1	TGCAGTGCTACCCGGGACAGCAACTATGGCTACACCTTC	CSATRDSNYGYTF
TRBJ2-1	14	many	TRBV20-1	TRBD2	TGCAGTGCTAAAGCGGGGGCCTCCTACAATGAGCAGTTCTTC	CSAKAGASYNEQFF
TRBJ2-3	15	many	TRBV4-3	TRBD1	TGCGCCAGCAGTCGTACAGGGGTGAGAACAGATACGCAGTATTTT	CASSRTGVRTDTQYF